The 20 T cell receptor beta chains given below trace back to one sample, sequenced in a study of cytotoxic CD8 clonotypes in ibrutinib-treated CLL. Some clones are missing from TCRdb's copy, which holds only in-frame ones; the method was immunoSEQ multiplex PCR. The sample carries tens of thousands of clones, approximately 90% recorded once. Source: PBMCs, taken after 12 months of ibrutinib treatment. The receptor set was obtained from a human donor with chronic lymphocytic leukemia.

The V call is TRBV5-1, the J call TRBJ2-7; 12 bases fit TRBD2. CDR3 length: 15 residues. The V gene's germline CDR1 is SGHRS and CDR2 YFSETQ. With V trimmed by 4 bases and J by 5 bases, 7 bases remained unmatched. The CDR3 protein is CASSTSGRYSDEQYF. In DNA, the CDR3 is TGCGCCAGCAGCACTAGCGGGAGGTACAGCGACGAGCAGTACTTC.

This chain connects TRBV15 to TRBJ2-7; D gene ambiguous. The CDR3 has 13 residues. Trimming pared 0 bases from V and 12 bases from J, leaving 15 bases between. Germline V gives CDR1 LNHNV, CDR2 YYDKDF (reference sequence). The CDR3 loop reads CATSRDYRLDPYF. As DNA, the CDR3 is TGTGCCACCAGCAGAGATTATCGGCTAGATCCGTACTTC.

The gene calls are TRBV30 and TRBJ2-1; the match to TRBD2 covers 7 bases. CDR1 and CDR2 (germline): GTSNPN, SVGIG (reference sequence). The CDR3 length is 17 residues. J lost 0 bases, V lost 1 base, and 9 bases had no gene match. CDR3 region: CAWSALLATSSYNEQFF. Here the CDR3 DNA reads TGTGCCTGGAGTGCCCTACTAGCGACGAGCTCCTACAATGAGCAGTTCTTC.

The rearrangement joins TRBV19 to TRBJ2-1; tentative D call: TRBD2 (5 bases). Deletions cut 4 bases from V and 4 bases from J, with 20 bases between. Germline V CDR1 and CDR2: LNHDA, SQIVND (reference sequence). CDR3 length equals 17 residues. CDR3 sequence reads: CASSTTTGLTGYNEQFF. In DNA, the CDR3 is TGTGCCAGTAGTACTACGACCGGACTCACCGGTTACAATGAGCAGTTCTTC. The variable domain in full, with the rest retrieved from reference TRBV19 and TRBJ2-1, is DGGITQSPKYLFRKEGQNVTLSCEQNLNHDAMYWYRQDPGQGLRLIYYSQIVNDFQKGDIAEGYSVSREKKESFPLTVTSAQKNPTAFYLCASSTTTGLTGYNEQFFGPGTRLTVL.

The chain recombines TRBV6-4 with TRBJ2-7, with 8 bases lining up with TRBD2. Trimming removed 0 bases from V and 7 bases from J; junction bases left unmatched: 2. This CDR3 contains 13 residues. CDR1 and CDR2 from the germline V gene are MRHNA and SNTAGT. Written as DNA, the CDR3 is TGTGCCAGCAGTGACTCAACTAGCGGAGAGCAGTACTTC. Translation gives CASSDSTSGEQYF.

The rearrangement joins TRBV9 to TRBJ1-2, with D maybe TRBD1 (5 bases). This CDR3 comprises 13 residues. CDR1 is SGDLS and CDR2 is YYNGEE in the germline V gene. V was cut by 2 bases and J by 7 bases, with 12 bases left in between. For the CDR3, the DNA is TGTGCCAGCAGCGTGCAGGGTGGGATTGGCTACACCTTC. The encoded protein is CASSVQGGIGYTF.

The V call is TRBV6-1, the J call TRBJ1-1; D perhaps matches TRBD1 (6 bases). The V gene lost 6 bases and the J gene lost 1 base, with 9 bases spanning the gap. The CDR3 covers 13 residues. Germline CDR1 MNHNS, CDR2 SASEGT. CDR3 loop: CASRDSENTEAFF. The CDR3 bases are TGTGCCAGCAGGGACAGCGAGAACACTGAAGCTTTCTTT.

This clone has just one count. The J gene is TRBJ1-2, the V gene TRBV30; maybe TRBD1 (5 bases). The V gene's germline CDR1 is GTSNPN and CDR2 SVGIG (reference sequence). The length of the CDR3 is 13 residues. Trimming left V 6 bases short and J 1 base short, with 12 bases between. The CDR3 loop is CACRTGGNYGYTF. The CDR3 coding sequence is TGTGCCTGCCGCACAGGCGGTAACTATGGCTACACCTTC. The full variable domain, its missing parts supplied by reference TRBV30 and TRBJ1-2, is SQTIHQWPATLVQPVGSPLSLECTVEGTSNPNLYWYRQAAGRGLQLLFYSVGIGQISSEVPQNLSASRPQDRQFILSSKKLLLSDSGFYLCACRTGGNYGYTFGSGTRLTVV.

This chain links TRBV2 with TRBJ1-5; tentative D call: TRBD1 (5 bases). Germline V gene lookup returns CDR1 SNHLY and CDR2 FYNNEI. The CDR3 sequence is 14 residues long. Trimming took 6 bases from V and 1 from J, leaving 10 bases between them. The CDR3 region has the DNA TGTGCCAGCAGGACCCAGGGAAGCAATCAGCCCCAGCATTTT. Translation: CASRTQGSNQPQHF.

The rearrangement joins TRBV2 to TRBJ2-5, with 9 bases matching TRBD1. This CDR3 is 17 amino acids long. The germline CDR1 and CDR2 sequences are SNHLY and FYNNEI. Germline trimming cut 4 bases from V and 3 bases from J; bases unmatched to any gene: 12. CDR3 DNA sequence: TGTGCCAGCAGTGGAAACGGGGGGACAGGGTTGGAAGAGACCCAGTACTTC. It specifies CASSGNGGTGLEETQYF.

The gene calls are TRBV19 and TRBJ2-5; D remains ambiguous. The V gene lost 3 bases and the J gene lost 5 bases, with 16 bases spanning the gap. Per the germline V gene, CDR1 is LNHDA and CDR2 is SQIVND (reference sequence). This CDR3 contains 15 residues. In DNA, the CDR3 is TGTGCCAGTAGTATGTCGCCCGATCCTGGGGAGACCCAGTACTTC. It is translated as CASSMSPDPGETQYF.

The chain joins TRBV9 to TRBJ2-1, with 8 bases that match TRBD2. V dropped 2 bases and J dropped 2; count of bases not matched to a gene: 0. The CDR3 loop spans 14 amino acids. CDR1 and CDR2 (germline): SGDLS, YYNGEE. The CDR3 region is CASSVGRAYNEQFF. Here the CDR3 DNA reads TGTGCCAGCAGCGTCGGGAGGGCCTACAATGAGCAGTTCTTC.

This chain uses TRBV10-2 with TRBJ2-3, with 7 bases that match TRBD2. Trimming took 7 bases from V and 2 from J; bases not matched to a gene: 6. Germline V gene sequence: CDR1 WSHSY, CDR2 SAAADI. The CDR3 contains 14 residues. DNA of the CDR3: TGCGCCAGCAAGGGGAGGGTGAACACAGATACGCAGTATTTT. Translating gives CASKGRVNTDTQYF.

The V call is TRBV6-5, the J call TRBJ2-1; D is perhaps TRBD2 (5 bases). With 6 bases removed from V and 12 bases from J, the gap between germline ends came to 18 bases. The germline CDR1 and CDR2 sequences are MNHEY and SVGAGI. The CDR3 is made up of 13 amino acids. In nucleotides, the CDR3 is TGTGCCAGCAGCCCCAACGTGGAACGGGGGCAGTTCTTC. It translates to CASSPNVERGQFF.

V usage is TRBV19 and J usage is TRBJ1-5; no firm D call. From germline, CDR1 is LNHDA and CDR2 SQIVND (reference sequence). CDR3 length: 15 amino acids. V shed 3 bases and J shed 3 bases, with 12 bases lying between them. CDR3 DNA: TGTGCCAGTAGTATTGTTGCGGATTACAATCAGCCCCAGCATTTT. Translating it yields CASSIVADYNQPQHF.

The rearrangement links TRBV30 to TRBJ2-7; D is ambiguous. The CDR3 length is 14 residues. Germline loops: CDR1 GTSNPN, CDR2 SVGIG (reference sequence). The V and J ends lost 0 bases and 1 base respectively, with 10 bases between them. The CDR3 region is CAWSVGGGSYEQYF. As DNA, the CDR3 is TGTGCCTGGAGTGTAGGTGGCGGATCCTACGAGCAGTACTTC.

The chain links TRBV11-3 to TRBJ2-5, with D possibly matching TRBD1 (5 bases). With 1 base removed from V and 3 bases from J, the gap between germline ends came to 9 bases. This CDR3 spans 14 amino acids. CDR1 is SGHNT and CDR2 is YENEEA in the germline V gene. CDR3 residues: CASSLAGFEETQYF. CDR3 DNA: TGTGCCAGCAGCTTAGCAGGGTTTGAAGAGACCCAGTACTTC.

The count of this clone is one. The CDR3 sequence is CSVSWGQGDSPLHF. CDR3 sequence (DNA): TGCAGCGTCTCATGGGGACAGGGGGATTCACCCCTCCACTTT. The J gene is TRBJ1-6, the V gene TRBV29-1; 11 positions match TRBD1. V shed 6 bases and J 8 bases; nucleotides not matched to a gene: 6. CDR1 is SQVTM and CDR2 is ANQGSEA in the germline V gene. The CDR3 sequence is 14 residues long.

This chain joins TRBV29-1 and TRBJ2-7, with D perhaps assigned TRBD1 or TRBD2 (5 bases each). The CDR3 is 15 amino acids. V was pared by 5 bases and J by 7 bases, with 24 bases between. The germline gives CDR1 SQVTM, CDR2 ANQGSEA. The CDR3 DNA reads TGCAGCGTTCTTAGCAGGGCCTTTGGACTTGGGGAGCAGTACTTC. Protein product: CSVLSRAFGLGEQYF.

This chain connects TRBV7-2 to TRBJ2-3; 9 nucleotides match TRBD2. Germline loops: CDR1 SGHTA, CDR2 FQGNSA. Trimming took 5 bases from V and 3 from J; bases not matched to a gene: 12. CDR3 length: 17 residues. In nucleotides, the CDR3 is TGTGCCAGCAGCCCCCACCTTAGCGGGAGAACAACAGATACGCAGTATTTT. Translating gives CASSPHLSGRTTDTQYF.